Below, 16 T cell receptor beta chains from the same sample are listed, as sequenced in a study of cytomegalovirus exposure and HLA in healthy donors. PCR primers comprised 60 Vbeta and 13 Jbeta primers. TCRdb's table, derived via immunoSEQ multiplex PCR, lists solely in-frame clones and lacks some. The sample shows under 150,000 clones, about 80% of them seen only once. Sequencing was performed on PBMCs. Receptors originate from a woman in her thirties or forties in good health and CMV-seropositive.

This clone is a singleton in its sample. V is TRBV28 and J is TRBJ1-1; D is perhaps TRBD1 (6 bases). This CDR3 has 14 amino acids. The germline CDR1 and CDR2 sequences are MDHEN and SYDVKM. V lost 7 bases and J 3 bases, leaving 15 bases between the germline ends. As DNA, the CDR3 is TGTGCCAGCACCCTACAGGGATCGGACACTGAAGCTTTCTTT. This gives the protein CASTLQGSDTEAFF.

As DNA, the CDR3 is TGTGCCAGCAGCGTAGCCCCAATTTCGAGCTCTGGAAACACCATATATTTT. Translating gives CASSVAPISSSGNTIYF. The V and J genes are TRBV9 and TRBJ1-3; unclear D gene. Per the germline V gene, CDR1 is SGDLS and CDR2 is YYNGEE. Trimming took off 0 bases at V and 0 bases at J, with 13 bases between the two ends. This CDR3 contains 17 residues.

The chain is built from TRBV19 and TRBJ2-3; D perhaps matches TRBD1 (5 bases). Germline CDR1 LNHDA, CDR2 SQIVND (reference sequence). Between the trimmed V and J ends, which lost 1 base and 1 base, there was a span of 12 bases. CDR3 length: 16 residues. The CDR3 DNA follows: TGTGCCAGTAGTATAGGATCAGGGTGGGGCACAGATACGCAGTATTTT. Residues: CASSIGSGWGTDTQYF.

The J gene is TRBJ1-2, the V gene TRBV19, with 7 bases matching TRBD1. The CDR3 loop spans 14 amino acids. Looked up from germline, CDR1 is LNHDA and CDR2 is SQIVND (reference sequence). V trimming: 6 bases; J trimming: 7 bases; junction bases outside the gene matches: 11. The CDR3 protein is CASSTQGVVGGYTF. CDR3 nucleotides: TGTGCCAGTAGCACGCAGGGGGTGGTAGGTGGCTACACCTTC.

The chain recombines TRBV5-1 with TRBJ2-7; TRBD2 is a possible D gene (6 bases). Germline loops: CDR1 SGHRS, CDR2 YFSETQ. The CDR3 has 16 amino acids. Trimming pared 0 bases from V and 3 bases from J, leaving 16 bases between. The CDR3 region is CASSLGFGGSLYEQYF. The CDR3, as DNA: TGCGCCAGCAGCTTGGGGTTCGGGGGTTCCCTCTACGAGCAGTACTTC.

The rearrangement links TRBV2 to TRBJ2-1, with D possibly being TRBD2 (6 bases). Per germline, CDR1 SNHLY and CDR2 FYNNEI. V lost 7 bases, J lost 5 bases, and 24 bases lay in between. The CDR3 sequence is 17 residues long. The CDR3, as DNA: TGTGCCAGCATTCCCCACCCGGGACTGAACCTAAACAATGAGCAGTTCTTC. As protein: CASIPHPGLNLNNEQFF.

The chain carries TRBV5-1 and TRBJ2-5, with a possible D match to TRBD1 (6 bases). The CDR3 extends over 15 amino acids. The V gene lost 1 base and the J gene lost 3 bases, with 13 bases spanning the gap. CDR1 SGHRS and CDR2 YFSETQ come from the germline V gene. The CDR3 DNA reads TGCGCCAGCAGCTTGCTGTACAGGGAAAAAGAGACCCAGTACTTC. It codes for CASSLLYREKETQYF.

The V call is TRBV7-9, the J call TRBJ2-3; D is possibly TRBD1 (6 bases). Per germline, CDR1 SEHNR and CDR2 FQNEAQ (reference sequence). Trimming shortened V by 10 bases and J by 2 bases, and 16 bases separated the two germline ends. The CDR3 runs to 14 residues. The CDR3 spells CAIQGRTLTDTQYF. CDR3 DNA sequence: TGTGCCATCCAGGGGCGGACGCTCACAGATACGCAGTATTTT.

V usage is TRBV5-1 and J usage is TRBJ2-2; TRBD1 is a possible D gene (5 bases). The V gene lost 0 bases and the J gene lost 6 bases, with 6 bases spanning the gap. Germline V gene data show CDR1 as SGHRS and CDR2 as YFSETQ. This CDR3 has 13 residues. CDR3: CASSLARAGELFF. CDR3 DNA: TGCGCCAGCAGCTTGGCCAGGGCCGGGGAGCTGTTTTTT.

This sequence joins TRBV14 and TRBJ2-7, with D maybe TRBD1 (6 bases). The length of the CDR3 is 16 residues. V was trimmed by 0 bases and J by 7 bases, leaving 19 bases between them. The germline V gene encodes CDR1 SGHDN and CDR2 FVKESK. The CDR3 sequence: CASSQDTGWKSLEQYF. CDR3 DNA sequence: TGTGCCAGCAGCCAAGATACAGGGTGGAAGAGTTTGGAGCAGTACTTC.

The V gene is TRBV28, the J gene TRBJ1-5, with TRBD1 matching 7 bases. V trimming: 4 bases; J trimming: 0 bases; junction bases outside the gene matches: 15. The CDR3 totals 19 residues. Germline V CDR1 and CDR2: MDHEN, SYDVKM. CDR3 coding DNA: TGTGCCAGCAGTTCGCACCAAAGGACAGGACTTTATAGCAATCAGCCCCAGCATTTT. It encodes CASSSHQRTGLYSNQPQHF.

CDR3: CARNRRGENTEAFF. In nucleotides, the CDR3 is TGTGCCCGCAACAGGCGGGGGGAGAACACTGAAGCTTTCTTT. The V gene is TRBV6-1, the J gene TRBJ1-1, with D perhaps TRBD1 (5 bases). Trimming shortened V by 11 bases and J by 1 base, and 17 bases separated the two germline ends. The CDR3 runs to 14 residues. Germline-derived CDR1 and CDR2 are MNHNS and SASEGT.

J is TRBJ2-7 and V is TRBV21-1; TRBD2, the table's D call, was not compared with the DNA. TRBV21-1 is listed as a pseudogene. This CDR3 region has 18 residues. CDR3 amino acids: CASSTQPEASGYPYEQYF. The CDR3 DNA reads as TGTGCCAGCAGCACCCAACCAGAGGCTAGCGGGTATCCCTACGAGCAGTACTTC.

The V gene is TRBV6-5, the J gene TRBJ2-1, with 11 positions matching TRBD1. The CDR3 totals 16 residues. CDR1 and CDR2 from the germline V gene are MNHEY and SVGAGI. The ends lost 0 bases at V and 4 bases at J; junction bases unmatched: 2. The DNA for the CDR3 is TGTGCCAGCAGTTACTCCGGGACAGGGGGATACAATGAGCAGTTCTTC. This gives the protein CASSYSGTGGYNEQFF.

This chain joins TRBV5-1 and TRBJ1-6, with TRBD1 as a possible D gene (6 bases). V lost 0 bases and J 13 bases, leaving 14 bases between the germline ends. CDR1 and CDR2 (germline): SGHRS, YFSETQ. The CDR3 length is 14 residues. In DNA form, the CDR3 reads TGCGCCAGCAGCTTGGTGGTGGGGGCTGAGCCCCTCCACTTT. It is translated as CASSLVVGAEPLHF.

This clone has only a few counts. Other DNA sequences in the sample encode the same CDR3. V and J are TRBV18 and TRBJ2-5, with 9 bases aligning to TRBD1. The CDR3 runs to 15 residues. From germline, CDR1 is KGHSH and CDR2 LQKENI. The trim removed 3 bases at V and 5 bases at J, leaving 7 bases unmatched. This chain's CDR3 is CASSPRTGAGETQYF. The CDR3 nucleotides read TGTGCCAGCTCACCGCGGACAGGGGCGGGGGAGACCCAGTACTTC. Supplemented by reference TRBV18 and TRBJ2-5, the full variable domain reads NAGVMQNPRHLVRRRGQEARLRCSPMKGHSHVYWYRQLPEEGLKFMVYLQKENIIDESGMPKERFSAEFPKEGPSILRIQQVVRGDSAAYFCASSPRTGAGETQYFGPGTRLLVL.